These 5 T cell receptor beta chains were all obtained from the same sample, sequenced in a study of human T cells and chemical hapten exposure. Unfractionated whole blood was the source of the extracted total RNA. One entry per CDR3 protein results from TCRdb running MiXCR on the 5' RACE reads. This table has 110,000 or so distinct CDR3 sequences, around a fifth appearing once. Source of these receptors: a human donor in good health.

V usage is TRBV20-1 and J usage is TRBJ1-5; 9 bases fit TRBD1. J was trimmed by 6 bases and V by 5 bases; bases with no gene match: 8. There are 14 residues in the CDR3. From germline, CDR1 is DFQATT and CDR2 SNEGSKA (reference sequence). This CDR3 reads CSAFRDRVGQPQHF. The CDR3 DNA sequence: TGCAGTGCTTTCCGGGACAGGGTTGGTCAGCCCCAGCATTTT.

The chain is built from TRBV11-2 and TRBJ2-1, with a possible D match to TRBD1 (6 bases). The V gene's germline CDR1 is SGHAT and CDR2 FQNNGV. The V end was cut by 1 base, the J end by 8 bases, with 15 bases between. The CDR3 is 15 residues long. The CDR3 coding sequence is TGTGCCAGCAGCTTAGTGGGCACCGAGGGGGATGAGCAGTTCTTC. The encoded protein is CASSLVGTEGDEQFF. The full variable domain, completed using reference TRBV11-2 and TRBJ2-1, is EAGVAQSPRYKIIEKRQSVAFWCNPISGHATLYWYQQILGQGPKLLIQFQNNGVVDDSQLPKDRFSAERLKGVDSTLKIQPAKLEDSAVYLCASSLVGTEGDEQFFGPGTRLTVL.

The chain employs TRBV20-1 and TRBJ1-5; D is unresolved. Germline V gene sequence: CDR1 DFQATT, CDR2 SNEGSKA (reference sequence). The germline V and J ends were trimmed by 0 bases and 1 base, with 13 bases remaining between them. The CDR3 sequence is 16 residues long. The CDR3 sequence is CSAREEGGISNQPQHF. The CDR3 bases are TGCAGTGCTAGAGAGGAGGGCGGGATAAGCAATCAGCCCCAGCATTTT.

The J gene is TRBJ1-2, the V gene TRBV5-4; D ambiguous. V was trimmed by 2 bases and J by 1 base, leaving 6 bases between them. The CDR3 is 13 amino acids. Germline V gene lookup returns CDR1 SGHNT and CDR2 YYREEE (reference sequence). The CDR3 loop reads CASSLPVNYGYTF. The CDR3 nucleotides are TGTGCCAGCAGCTTACCAGTTAACTATGGCTACACCTTC.

V gene TRBV6-6 combines with J gene TRBJ2-5; D ambiguous. The V end was cut by 8 bases, the J end by 5 bases, with 15 bases between. Germline CDR1 reads MNHNY; CDR2 reads SVGAGI (reference sequence). There are 13 residues in the CDR3. The CDR3 sequence is CASQKRPAETQYF. The CDR3 bases are TGTGCCAGCCAAAAAAGGCCCGCGGAGACCCAGTACTTC.